This T cell receptor (beta chain) was documented in a study of T cells in Graves' hyperthyroidism and ophthalmopathy. This CDR3 comprises 17 residues. V lost 3 bases and J 8 bases, leaving 23 bases between the germline ends. Germline CDR1 is SGHDN and CDR2 is FVKESK. TCR beta CDR3 region amplification was performed from RNA transcripts. The HTBI primer set was used in a first-round RT-PCR of the TCR CDR3. TCRdb redid the calling of the multiplex PCR reads with MiXCR, one entry per CDR3 protein. The table has around 350,000 distinct CDR3 sequences, 20% to 30% seen once. J is TRBJ2-1 and V is TRBV14; D might be TRBD1 (6 bases). The sequence derives from a man aged 50-60 years with Graves' hyperthyroidism. Sequencing was carried out using blood. CDR3 DNA sequence: TGTGCCAGCAGCCATTATCAGGGGTGGGGGAACTTGGATGAGCAGTTCTTC. It specifies CASSHYQGWGNLDEQFF.